The 5 T cell receptor beta chains below come from one sample, sequenced in a study of shared clonotypes between healthy human individuals. Generated by immunoSEQ multiplex PCR, the TCRdb table keeps only in-frame clones and is missing some. The data hold 2 million to 3 million clones, with 80% to 95% observed a single time. Sequenced sample: naive CD4+ T cells from PBMCs. Regarding subset: CD45RA+ positively selected. The receptors come from a man aged 18-30 years in good health. Some clones in this sample may be carry-over from other donors' samples.

The rearrangement uses TRBV27 and TRBJ2-2; 11 bases are a match to TRBD2. The CDR3 spans 19 residues. Germline values: CDR1 MNHEY, CDR2 SMNVEV (reference sequence). After removal of 4 bases from V and 2 bases from J, the junction contained 12 bases not matched to a gene. In DNA form, the CDR3 reads TGTGCCAGCAGTTCAACCCGAGGGACTAGCGGTTTAAACACCGGGGAGCTGTTTTTT. This codes for CASSSTRGTSGLNTGELFF.

This chain uses TRBV5-4 with TRBJ2-3, with 16 bases lining up with TRBD2. V lost 3 bases and J lost 9; bases outside the gene matches: 4. CDR1 is SGHNT, CDR2 YYREEE, per germline (reference sequence). The CDR3 is 15 amino acids. This CDR3 is CASSSGTSGRATQYF. CDR3 in DNA: TGTGCCAGCAGCTCGGGGACTAGCGGGAGGGCGACGCAGTATTTT.

The V call is TRBV28, the J call TRBJ1-4, with 10 positions matching TRBD1. Per germline, CDR1 MDHEN and CDR2 SYDVKM. Germline trimming cut 4 bases from V and 6 bases from J; bases unmatched to any gene: 8. This CDR3 contains 16 residues. This CDR3 reads CASSSRPGTGDEKLFF. The DNA for the CDR3 is TGTGCCAGCAGTTCCCGGCCCGGGACAGGGGATGAAAAACTGTTTTTT.

This chain links TRBV11-3 with TRBJ2-3, with TRBD1 as a possible D gene (5 bases). Germline CDR1 SGHNT, CDR2 YENEEA. This CDR3 has 17 residues. The V gene lost 2 bases and the J gene lost 3 bases, with 18 bases spanning the gap. The CDR3 reads CASSLTTDSWRTDTQYF. The CDR3 DNA reads as TGTGCCAGCAGCTTAACTACCGACAGTTGGCGGACAGATACGCAGTATTTT.

This chain joins TRBV5-1 and TRBJ2-5; 8 bases align to TRBD1. V gave up 0 bases and J gave up 3 bases; unmatched junction bases: 4. The germline V gene encodes CDR1 SGHRS and CDR2 YFSETQ. This CDR3 comprises 15 residues. This chain's CDR3 is CASSLAPDREETQYF. CDR3 in DNA: TGCGCCAGCAGCTTGGCCCCGGACAGGGAAGAGACCCAGTACTTC.